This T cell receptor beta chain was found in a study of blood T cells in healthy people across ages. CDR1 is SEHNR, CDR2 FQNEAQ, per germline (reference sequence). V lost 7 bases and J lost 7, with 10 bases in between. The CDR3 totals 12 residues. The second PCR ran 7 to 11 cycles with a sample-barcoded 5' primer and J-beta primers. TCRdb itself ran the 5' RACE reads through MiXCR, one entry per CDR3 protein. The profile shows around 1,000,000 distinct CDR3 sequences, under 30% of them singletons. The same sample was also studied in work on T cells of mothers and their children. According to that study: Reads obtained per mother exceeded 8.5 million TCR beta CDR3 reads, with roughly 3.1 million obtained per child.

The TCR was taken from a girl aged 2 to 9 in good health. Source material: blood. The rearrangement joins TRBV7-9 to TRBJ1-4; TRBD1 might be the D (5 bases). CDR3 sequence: CASTHGGEKLFF. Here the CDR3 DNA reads TGTGCCAGCACCCATGGGGGTGAAAAACTGTTTTTT.